These 3 T cell receptor beta chains were all obtained from the same sample, sequenced in a study of blood T cell repertoires in COVID-19. The table came from immunoSEQ multiplex PCR; TCRdb's copy has only in-frame clones and leaves some out. In the table there are about 210,000 clones, more than 75% of which are singletons. The sample was peripheral blood. These receptors were collected from a woman in her forties with acute or convalescent COVID-19.

The chain combines TRBV19 with TRBJ2-3; 9 bases fit TRBD2. The CDR3 extends over 15 amino acids. V gave up 4 bases and J gave up 0 bases; unmatched junction bases: 2. From germline, CDR1 is LNHDA and CDR2 SQIVND (reference sequence). The CDR3 DNA reads as TGTGCCAGTAGTAGAGCGGGGGGTAGCACAGATACGCAGTATTTT. Translation: CASSRAGGSTDTQYF.

The chain employs TRBV6-5 and TRBJ1-1; D gene uncertain. Germline CDR1 MNHEY, CDR2 SVGAGI. This CDR3 region has 16 residues. V shed 0 bases and J shed 0 bases, with 11 bases lying between them. DNA for the CDR3: TGTGCCAGCAGTTACTCTGGGCAAACACTGAACACTGAAGCTTTCTTT. Translation: CASSYSGQTLNTEAFF.

The chain carries TRBV4-2 and TRBJ2-2, with a possible D match to TRBD2 (7 bases). This CDR3 has 16 residues. Germline V gives CDR1 LGHNA, CDR2 YNFKEQ. Between the trimmed V and J ends, which lost 7 bases and 0 bases, there was a span of 15 bases. CDR3 residues: CASTRAGAPNTGELFF. The DNA for the CDR3 is TGTGCCAGCACCCGCGCGGGGGCGCCGAACACCGGGGAGCTGTTTTTT.